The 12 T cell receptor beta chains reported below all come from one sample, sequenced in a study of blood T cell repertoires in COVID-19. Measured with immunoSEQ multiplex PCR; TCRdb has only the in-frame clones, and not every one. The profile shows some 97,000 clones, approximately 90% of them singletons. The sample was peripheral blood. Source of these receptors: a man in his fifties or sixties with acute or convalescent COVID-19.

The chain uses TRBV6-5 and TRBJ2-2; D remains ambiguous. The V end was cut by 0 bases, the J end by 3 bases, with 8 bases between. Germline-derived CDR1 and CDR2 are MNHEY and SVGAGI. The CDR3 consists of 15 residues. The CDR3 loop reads CASSYSIQYTGELFF. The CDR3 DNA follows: TGTGCCAGCAGTTACTCGATACAGTACACCGGGGAGCTGTTTTTT.

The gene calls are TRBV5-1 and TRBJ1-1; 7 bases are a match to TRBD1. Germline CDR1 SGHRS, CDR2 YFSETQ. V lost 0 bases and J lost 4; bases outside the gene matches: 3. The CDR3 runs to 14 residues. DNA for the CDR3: TGCGCCAGCAGCTTGGTCCCAGGGGGCACTGAAGCTTTCTTT. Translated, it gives CASSLVPGGTEAFF.

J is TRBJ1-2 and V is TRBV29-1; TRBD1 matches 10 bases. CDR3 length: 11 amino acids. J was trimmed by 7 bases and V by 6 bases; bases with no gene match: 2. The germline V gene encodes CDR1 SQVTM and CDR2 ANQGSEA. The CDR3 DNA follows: TGCAGCGTCCGGACAGGGGGTGGCTACACCTTC. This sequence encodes CSVRTGGGYTF. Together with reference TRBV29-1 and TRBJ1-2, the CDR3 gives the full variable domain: SAVISQKPSRDICQRGTSLTIQCQVDSQVTMMFWYRQQPGQSLTLIATANQGSEATYESGFVIDKFPISRPNLTFSTLTVSNMSPEDSSIYLCSVRTGGGYTFGSGTRLTVV.

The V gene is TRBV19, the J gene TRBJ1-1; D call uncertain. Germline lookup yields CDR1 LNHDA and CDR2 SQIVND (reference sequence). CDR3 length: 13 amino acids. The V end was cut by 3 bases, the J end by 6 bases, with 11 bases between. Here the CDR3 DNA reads TGTGCCAGTAGTATTACGGGGTTGGCTGAAGCTTTCTTT. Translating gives CASSITGLAEAFF.

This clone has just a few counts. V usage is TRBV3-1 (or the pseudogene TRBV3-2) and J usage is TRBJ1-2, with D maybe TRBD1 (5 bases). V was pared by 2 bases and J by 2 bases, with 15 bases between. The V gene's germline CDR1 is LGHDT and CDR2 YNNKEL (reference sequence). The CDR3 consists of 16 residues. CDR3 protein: CASSQTYRGGNYGYTF. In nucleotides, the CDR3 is TGTGCCAGCAGCCAAACCTATAGGGGTGGCAACTATGGCTACACCTTC.

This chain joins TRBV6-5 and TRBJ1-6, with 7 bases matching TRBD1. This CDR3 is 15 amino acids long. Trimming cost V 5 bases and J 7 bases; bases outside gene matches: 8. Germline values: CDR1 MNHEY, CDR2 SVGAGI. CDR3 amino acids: CASSPGTAQNSPLHF. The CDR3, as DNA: TGTGCCAGCAGTCCCGGGACAGCCCAAAATTCACCCCTCCACTTT.

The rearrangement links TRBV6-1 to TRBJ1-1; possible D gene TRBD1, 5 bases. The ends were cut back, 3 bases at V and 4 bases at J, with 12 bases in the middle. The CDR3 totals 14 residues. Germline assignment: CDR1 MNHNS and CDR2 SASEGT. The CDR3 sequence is CASSEQGSGTEAFF. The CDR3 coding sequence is TGTGCCAGCAGTGAGCAGGGTTCGGGCACTGAAGCTTTCTTT.

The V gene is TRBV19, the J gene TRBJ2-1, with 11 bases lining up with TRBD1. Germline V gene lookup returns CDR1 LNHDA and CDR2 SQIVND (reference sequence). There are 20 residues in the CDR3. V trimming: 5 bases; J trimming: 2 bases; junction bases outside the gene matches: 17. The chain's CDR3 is CASSPRTGGRGGLAYNEQFF. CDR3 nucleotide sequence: TGTGCCAGTAGTCCCCGGACAGGGGGCAGGGGAGGACTAGCCTACAATGAGCAGTTCTTC.

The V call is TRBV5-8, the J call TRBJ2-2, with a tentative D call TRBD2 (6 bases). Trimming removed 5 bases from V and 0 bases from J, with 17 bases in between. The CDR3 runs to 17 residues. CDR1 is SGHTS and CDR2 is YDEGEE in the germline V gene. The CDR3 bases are TGTGCCAGCAGGGGAATTGCTTGGGGGGCGAACACCGGGGAGCTGTTTTTT. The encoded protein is CASRGIAWGANTGELFF.

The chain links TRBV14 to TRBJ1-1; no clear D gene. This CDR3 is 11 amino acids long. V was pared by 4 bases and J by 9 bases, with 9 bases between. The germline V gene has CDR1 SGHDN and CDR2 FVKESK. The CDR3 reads CASSRDGKAFF. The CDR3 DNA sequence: TGTGCCAGCAGCCGTGACGGGAAAGCTTTCTTT.

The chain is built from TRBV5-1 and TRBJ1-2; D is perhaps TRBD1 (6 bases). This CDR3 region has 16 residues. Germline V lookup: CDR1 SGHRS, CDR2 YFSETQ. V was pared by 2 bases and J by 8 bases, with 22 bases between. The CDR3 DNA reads TGCGCCAGCAGCTTCAACTGGGACACCCCCGAAGCGGGCTACACCTTC. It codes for CASSFNWDTPEAGYTF.

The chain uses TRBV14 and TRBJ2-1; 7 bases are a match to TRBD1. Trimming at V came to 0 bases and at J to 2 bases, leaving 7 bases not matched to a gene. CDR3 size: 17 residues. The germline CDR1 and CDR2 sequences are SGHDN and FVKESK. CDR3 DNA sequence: TGTGCCAGCAGCCAAGATAGGGGGACAGTGGCCTACAATGAGCAGTTCTTC. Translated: CASSQDRGTVAYNEQFF.